This T cell receptor beta chain was sequenced in a study of blood T cell repertoires in COVID-19. Under the authors' procedure: Nucleated cell counts were estimated from reference gene primer amplification. Some clones are missing from TCRdb's copy, which holds only in-frame ones; the method was immunoSEQ multiplex PCR. D and trimming were read from the DNA, whereas the V and J calls and clone size are those reported in that table. The sample lists roughly 250,000 clones, approximately 86% occurring once. The age range of participants was about 18 to 89 years, with residence in 20 to 25 US areas. The sequence derives from a woman in her 30s with acute COVID-19. The sequenced sample was PBMCs or T cells enriched from blood (not recorded which).

The CDR3 DNA follows: TGTGCCAGAAGCTTCGAGACTAACTACGAGCAGTACTTC. Protein product: CARSFETNYEQYF. This sequence joins TRBV5-3 and TRBJ2-7; tentative D call: TRBD2 (5 bases). TRBV5-3 is an ORF, and what it does is uncertain. This CDR3 spans 13 amino acids. The germline V and J ends were trimmed by 2 bases and 3 bases, with 9 bases remaining between them.